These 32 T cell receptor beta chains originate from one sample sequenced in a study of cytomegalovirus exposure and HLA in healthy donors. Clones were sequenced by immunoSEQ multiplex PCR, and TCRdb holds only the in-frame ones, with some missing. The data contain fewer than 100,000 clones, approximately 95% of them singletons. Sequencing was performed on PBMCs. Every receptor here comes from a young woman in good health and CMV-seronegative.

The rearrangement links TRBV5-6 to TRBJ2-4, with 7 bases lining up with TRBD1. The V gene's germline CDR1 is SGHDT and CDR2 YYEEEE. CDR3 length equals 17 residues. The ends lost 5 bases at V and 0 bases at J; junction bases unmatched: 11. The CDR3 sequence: CASSRGQDSLAKNIQYF. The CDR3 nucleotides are TGTGCCAGCAGTCGAGGACAGGACTCTTTAGCCAAAAACATTCAGTACTTC.

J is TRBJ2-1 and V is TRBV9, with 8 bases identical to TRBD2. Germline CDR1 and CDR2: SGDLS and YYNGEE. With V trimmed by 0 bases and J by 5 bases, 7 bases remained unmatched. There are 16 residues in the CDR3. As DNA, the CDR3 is TGTGCCAGCAGCGTAGGTTGGCGGGGGGATAACAATGAGCAGTTCTTC. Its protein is CASSVGWRGDNNEQFF.

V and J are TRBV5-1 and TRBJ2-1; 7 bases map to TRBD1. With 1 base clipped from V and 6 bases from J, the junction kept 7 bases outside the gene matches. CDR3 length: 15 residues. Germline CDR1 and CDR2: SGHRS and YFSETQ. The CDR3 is CASSLTGVIGNEQFF. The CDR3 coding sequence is TGCGCCAGCAGCTTGACAGGGGTTATTGGCAATGAGCAGTTCTTC.

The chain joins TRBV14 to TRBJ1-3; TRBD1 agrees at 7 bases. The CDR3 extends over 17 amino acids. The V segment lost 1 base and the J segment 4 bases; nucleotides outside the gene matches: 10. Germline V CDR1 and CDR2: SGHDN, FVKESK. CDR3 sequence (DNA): TGTGCCAGCAGCCAAGTGCATGTGACAGGGTTCGGAAACACCATATATTTT. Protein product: CASSQVHVTGFGNTIYF.

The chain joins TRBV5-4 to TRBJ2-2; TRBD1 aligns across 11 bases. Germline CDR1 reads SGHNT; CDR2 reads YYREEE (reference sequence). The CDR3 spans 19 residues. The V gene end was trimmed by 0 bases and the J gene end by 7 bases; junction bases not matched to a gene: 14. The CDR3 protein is CASSLGPWRTGGDDGELFF. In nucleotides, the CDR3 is TGTGCCAGCAGCTTGGGGCCCTGGAGGACAGGGGGCGATGACGGGGAGCTGTTTTTT.

The CDR3: CASSVYSNQPQHF. DNA of the CDR3: TGTGCCAGCAGTGTCTATAGCAATCAGCCCCAGCATTTT. The chain is built from TRBV6-6 and TRBJ1-5; no firm D call. CDR3 length: 13 amino acids. Per germline, CDR1 MNHNY and CDR2 SVGAGI (reference sequence). V lost 5 bases, J lost 0 bases, and 5 bases lay in between.

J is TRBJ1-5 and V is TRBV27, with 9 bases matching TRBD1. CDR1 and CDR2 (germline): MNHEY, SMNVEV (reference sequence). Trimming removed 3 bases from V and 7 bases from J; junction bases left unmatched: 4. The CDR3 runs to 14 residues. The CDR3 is CASSFVQGAQPQHF. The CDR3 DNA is TGTGCCAGCAGTTTCGTACAGGGGGCCCAGCCCCAGCATTTT.

For the CDR3, the DNA is TGTGCCAGCAGCTTAGTACAGGGGGAGCAGTACTTC. Translation gives CASSLVQGEQYF. V usage is TRBV11-3 and J usage is TRBJ2-7; 7 nucleotides align to TRBD1. The CDR3 is 12 residues long. V lost 1 base, J lost 7 bases, and 1 base stayed unmatched. Germline loops: CDR1 SGHNT, CDR2 YENEEA.

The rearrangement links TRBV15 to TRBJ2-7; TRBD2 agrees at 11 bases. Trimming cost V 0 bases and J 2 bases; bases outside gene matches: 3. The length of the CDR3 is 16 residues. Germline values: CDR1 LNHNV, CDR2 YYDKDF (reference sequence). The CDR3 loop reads CATSRDASGGTYEQYF. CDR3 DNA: TGTGCCACCAGCAGAGACGCTAGCGGGGGGACCTACGAGCAGTACTTC.

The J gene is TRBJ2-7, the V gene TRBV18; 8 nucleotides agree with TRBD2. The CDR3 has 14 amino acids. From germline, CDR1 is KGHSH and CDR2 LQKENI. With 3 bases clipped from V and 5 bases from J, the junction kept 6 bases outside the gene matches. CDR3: CASSPGTSTDEQYF. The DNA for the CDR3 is TGTGCCAGCTCACCCGGGACTAGTACTGACGAGCAGTACTTC.

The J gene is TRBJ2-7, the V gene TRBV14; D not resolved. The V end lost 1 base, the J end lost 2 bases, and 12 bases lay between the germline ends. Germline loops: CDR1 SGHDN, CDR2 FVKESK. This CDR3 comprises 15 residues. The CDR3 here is CASSQGLADAYEQYF. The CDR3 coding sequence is TGTGCCAGCAGCCAAGGGCTCGCGGATGCCTACGAGCAGTACTTC.

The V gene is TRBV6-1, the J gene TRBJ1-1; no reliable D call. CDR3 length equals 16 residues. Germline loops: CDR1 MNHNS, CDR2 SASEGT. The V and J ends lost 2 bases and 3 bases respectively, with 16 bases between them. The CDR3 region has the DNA TGTGCCAGCAGTGAATCCTTGGCCTTACCTCACACTGAAGCTTTCTTT. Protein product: CASSESLALPHTEAFF.

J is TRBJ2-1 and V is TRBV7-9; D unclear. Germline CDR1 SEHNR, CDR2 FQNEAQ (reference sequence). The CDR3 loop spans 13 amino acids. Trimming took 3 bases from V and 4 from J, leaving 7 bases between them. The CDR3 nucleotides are TGTGCCAGCAGCTTTGAGGAATACAATGAGCAGTTCTTC. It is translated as CASSFEEYNEQFF. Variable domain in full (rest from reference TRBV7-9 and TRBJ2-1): DTGVSQNPRHKITKRGQNVTFRCDPISEHNRLYWYRQTLGQGPEFLTYFQNEAQLEKSRLLSDRFSAERPKGSFSTLEIQRTEQGDSAMYLCASSFEEYNEQFFGPGTRLTVL.

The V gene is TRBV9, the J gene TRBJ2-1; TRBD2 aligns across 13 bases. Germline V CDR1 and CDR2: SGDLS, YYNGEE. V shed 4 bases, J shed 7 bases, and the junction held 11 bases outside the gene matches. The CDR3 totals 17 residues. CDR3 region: CASSLSSGTSGKNEQFF. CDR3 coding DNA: TGTGCCAGCAGCCTCAGTAGTGGGACTAGCGGGAAGAATGAGCAGTTCTTC.

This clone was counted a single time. The CDR3 loop is CAWSVYGGFREKLFF. The CDR3 region has the DNA TGTGCCTGGAGTGTTTATGGGGGGTTTCGTGAAAAACTGTTTTTT. The J gene is TRBJ1-4, the V gene TRBV30; D is perhaps TRBD1 (5 bases). The CDR3 consists of 15 residues. With 0 bases removed from V and 7 bases from J, the gap between germline ends came to 15 bases. Germline V CDR1 and CDR2: GTSNPN, SVGIG (reference sequence).

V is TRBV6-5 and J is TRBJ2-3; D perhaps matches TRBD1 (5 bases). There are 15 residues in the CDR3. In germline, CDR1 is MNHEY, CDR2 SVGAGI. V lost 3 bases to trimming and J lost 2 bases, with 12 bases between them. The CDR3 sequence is CASSYGAIHTDTQYF. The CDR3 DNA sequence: TGTGCCAGCAGTTATGGGGCTATCCACACAGATACGCAGTATTTT.

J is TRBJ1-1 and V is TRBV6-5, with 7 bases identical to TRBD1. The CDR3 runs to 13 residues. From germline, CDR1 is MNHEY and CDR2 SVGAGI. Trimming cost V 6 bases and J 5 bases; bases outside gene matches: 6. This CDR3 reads CASRPDRVTEAFF. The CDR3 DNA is TGTGCCAGCAGACCCGACAGGGTGACTGAAGCTTTCTTT.

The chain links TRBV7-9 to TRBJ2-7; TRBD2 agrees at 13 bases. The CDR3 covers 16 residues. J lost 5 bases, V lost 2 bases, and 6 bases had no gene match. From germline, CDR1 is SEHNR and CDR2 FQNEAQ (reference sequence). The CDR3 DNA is TGTGCCAGCAGCTTATCCGGACTAGCGGGAGCCAACGAGCAGTACTTC. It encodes CASSLSGLAGANEQYF.

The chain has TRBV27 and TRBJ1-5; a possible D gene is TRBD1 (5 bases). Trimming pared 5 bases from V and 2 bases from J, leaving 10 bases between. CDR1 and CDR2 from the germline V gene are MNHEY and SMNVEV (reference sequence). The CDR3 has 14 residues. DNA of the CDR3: TGTGCCAGCAGTACGAGACAGCGCAATCAGCCCCAGCATTTT. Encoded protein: CASSTRQRNQPQHF.

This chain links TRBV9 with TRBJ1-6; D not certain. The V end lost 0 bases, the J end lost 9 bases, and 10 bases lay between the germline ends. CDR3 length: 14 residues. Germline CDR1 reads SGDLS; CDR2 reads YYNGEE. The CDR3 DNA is TGTGCCAGCAGCGTAGGGGAGGCTGGTTCACCCCTCCACTTT. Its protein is CASSVGEAGSPLHF.

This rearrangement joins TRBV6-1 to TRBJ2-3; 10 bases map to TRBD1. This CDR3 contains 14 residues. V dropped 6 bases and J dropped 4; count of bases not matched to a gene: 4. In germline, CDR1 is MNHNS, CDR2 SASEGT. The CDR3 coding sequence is TGTGCCAGCAGAGACAGGGGGCGAGCAGATACGCAGTATTTT. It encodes CASRDRGRADTQYF.

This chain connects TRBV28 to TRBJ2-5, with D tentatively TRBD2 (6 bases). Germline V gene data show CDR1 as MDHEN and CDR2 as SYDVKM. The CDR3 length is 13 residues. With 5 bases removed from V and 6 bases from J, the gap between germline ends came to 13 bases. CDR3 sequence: CASSLRRGKTQYF. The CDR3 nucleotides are TGTGCCAGCAGTCTCCGCCGGGGGAAGACCCAGTACTTC.

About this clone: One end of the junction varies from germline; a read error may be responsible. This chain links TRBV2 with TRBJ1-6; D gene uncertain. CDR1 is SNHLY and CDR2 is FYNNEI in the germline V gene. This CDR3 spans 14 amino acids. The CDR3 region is CASMVGGYSSPLHF. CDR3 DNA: TGTGCCAGCATGGTTGGCGGGTATAGTTCACCCCTCCACTTT.

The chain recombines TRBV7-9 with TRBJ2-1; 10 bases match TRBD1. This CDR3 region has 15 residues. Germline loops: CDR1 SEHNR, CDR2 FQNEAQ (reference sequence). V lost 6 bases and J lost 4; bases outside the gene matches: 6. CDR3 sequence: CASRRGQGEYNEQFF. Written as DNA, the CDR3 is TGTGCCAGCAGAAGAGGACAGGGGGAATACAATGAGCAGTTCTTC.

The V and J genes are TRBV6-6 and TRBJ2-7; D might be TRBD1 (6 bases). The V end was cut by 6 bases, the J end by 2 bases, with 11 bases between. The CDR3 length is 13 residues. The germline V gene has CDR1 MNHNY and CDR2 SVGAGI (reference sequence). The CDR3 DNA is TGTGCCAGCAGGATCAGGGACACCTACGAGCAGTACTTC. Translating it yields CASRIRDTYEQYF.

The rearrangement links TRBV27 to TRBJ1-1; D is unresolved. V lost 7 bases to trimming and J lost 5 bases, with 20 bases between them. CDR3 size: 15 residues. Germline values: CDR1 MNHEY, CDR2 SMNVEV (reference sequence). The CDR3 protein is CASTLAGFLKTEAFF. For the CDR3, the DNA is TGTGCCAGCACCCTAGCTGGGTTCTTAAAAACTGAAGCTTTCTTT.

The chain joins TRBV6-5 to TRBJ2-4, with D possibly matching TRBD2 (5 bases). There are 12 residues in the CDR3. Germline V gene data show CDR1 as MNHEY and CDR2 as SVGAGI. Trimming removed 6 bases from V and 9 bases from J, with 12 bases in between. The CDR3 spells CASRYEGGIQYF. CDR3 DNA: TGTGCCAGCAGATATGAGGGCGGCATTCAGTACTTC.

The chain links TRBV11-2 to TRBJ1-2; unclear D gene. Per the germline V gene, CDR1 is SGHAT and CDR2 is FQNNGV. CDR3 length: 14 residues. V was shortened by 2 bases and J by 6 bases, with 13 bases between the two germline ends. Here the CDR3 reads CASSLLYSPDGYTF. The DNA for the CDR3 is TGTGCCAGCAGCTTATTGTACAGTCCAGATGGCTACACCTTC.

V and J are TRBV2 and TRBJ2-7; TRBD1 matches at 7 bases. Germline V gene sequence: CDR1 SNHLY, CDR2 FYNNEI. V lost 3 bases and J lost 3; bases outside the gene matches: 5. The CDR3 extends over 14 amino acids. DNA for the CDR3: TGTGCCAGCAGTGAGACAGGGCCCCTCTACGAGCAGTACTTC. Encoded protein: CASSETGPLYEQYF.

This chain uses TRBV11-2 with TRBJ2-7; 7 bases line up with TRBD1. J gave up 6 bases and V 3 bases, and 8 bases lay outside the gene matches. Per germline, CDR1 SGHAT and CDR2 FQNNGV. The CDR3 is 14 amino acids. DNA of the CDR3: TGTGCCAGCAGCTTCGGGGACAGTAGGGGCGAGCAGTACTTC. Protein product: CASSFGDSRGEQYF.

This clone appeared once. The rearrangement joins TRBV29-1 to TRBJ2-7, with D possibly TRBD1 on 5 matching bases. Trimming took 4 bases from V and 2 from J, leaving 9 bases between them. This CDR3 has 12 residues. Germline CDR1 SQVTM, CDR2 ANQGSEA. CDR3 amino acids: CSVARGPYEQYF. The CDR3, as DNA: TGCAGCGTTGCAAGGGGCCCCTACGAGCAGTACTTC.

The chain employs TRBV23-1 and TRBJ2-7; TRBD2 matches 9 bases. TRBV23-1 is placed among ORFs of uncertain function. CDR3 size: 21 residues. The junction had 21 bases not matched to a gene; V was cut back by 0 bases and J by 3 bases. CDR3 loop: CASSQSLRPGKLAGVDYEQYF. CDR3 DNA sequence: TGCGCCAGCAGTCAATCGTTGAGGCCAGGGAAGTTAGCGGGAGTTGACTACGAGCAGTACTTC.